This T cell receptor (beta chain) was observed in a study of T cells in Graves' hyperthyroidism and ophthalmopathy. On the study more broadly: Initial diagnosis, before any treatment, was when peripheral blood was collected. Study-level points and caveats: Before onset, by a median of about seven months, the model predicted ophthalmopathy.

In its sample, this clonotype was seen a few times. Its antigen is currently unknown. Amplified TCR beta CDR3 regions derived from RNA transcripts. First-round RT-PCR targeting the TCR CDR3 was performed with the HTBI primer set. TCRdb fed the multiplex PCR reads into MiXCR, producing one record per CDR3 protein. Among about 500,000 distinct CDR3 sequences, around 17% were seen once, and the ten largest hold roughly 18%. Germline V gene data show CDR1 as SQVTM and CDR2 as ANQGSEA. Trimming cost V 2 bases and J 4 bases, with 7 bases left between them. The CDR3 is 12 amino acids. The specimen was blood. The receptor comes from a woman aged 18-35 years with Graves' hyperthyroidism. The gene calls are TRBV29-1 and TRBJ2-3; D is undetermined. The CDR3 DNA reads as TGCAGCGTTGAAAGGGCGGCAGATACGCAGTATTTT. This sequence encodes CSVERAADTQYF.